This T cell receptor (beta chain) originates from a study of T cell responses to AZD1222 COVID-19 vaccine. Clones were sequenced by immunoSEQ multiplex PCR, and TCRdb holds only the in-frame ones, with some missing. Seen here are some 170,000 clones, around 89% observed once, and the top ten hold approximately 4.2%. This CDR3 is built from 14 residues. The germline V gene encodes CDR1 SEHNR and CDR2 FQNEAQ (reference sequence). V was shortened by 3 bases and J by 0 bases, with 9 bases between the two germline ends. In regard to this clone: Antigen: not known.

Study-wide points: The study identified only a handful of AZD1222 recipients as seropositive at baseline. Only after the peak T cell response were repertoires sampled. Donors were chiefly white British, with a greater number of females, and clonal diversity was perhaps underestimated.

The chain links TRBV7-9 to TRBJ2-7; unclear D gene. This receptor was taken from an adult who received the MenACWY meningococcal vaccine as a control. The sample in question was peripheral blood, obtained 28 days after the second dose of the MenACWY control vaccine. The CDR3 DNA reads as TGTGCCAGCAGCTTCTCGGGCGGCTCCTACGAGCAGTACTTC. Encoded protein: CASSFSGGSYEQYF.